This T cell receptor (beta chain) was recorded in a study of cytomegalovirus exposure and HLA in healthy donors. Study observations and caveats: The availability of immune exposure information extended only to CMV serostatus.

The count of this clone is one. The antigen is not known. The PCR had 60 Vbeta and 13 Jbeta primers. TCRdb's table, derived via immunoSEQ multiplex PCR, lists solely in-frame clones and lacks some. In the table there are 120,000 to 150,000 clones, around 79% of which are singletons. The CDR3 totals 14 residues. The germline CDR1 and CDR2 sequences are LGHNT and FRNRAP. The ends were cut back, 2 bases at V and 5 bases at J, with 12 bases in the middle. The sample taken for sequencing was PBMCs. The TCR sequence derives from a man aged 18 to 30 in good health and CMV-seronegative. V and J are TRBV12-5 and TRBJ2-5, with D maybe TRBD1 (6 bases). Here the CDR3 reads CASGLFLGAETQYF. DNA for the CDR3: TGTGCTAGTGGTTTGTTTTTGGGGGCTGAGACCCAGTACTTC.